Listed here are 15 T cell receptor beta chains from one sample, sequenced in a study of vaccination effects on CD4 cells after COVID-19. Some clones are missing from TCRdb's copy, which holds only in-frame ones; the method was immunoSEQ multiplex PCR. The sample includes tens of thousands of clones, 65% to 75% of them seen just once. Following 10 days of culture, CD4+ T cells were isolated. Antigen specificity for these receptors is unknown. Here the sequenced sample was CD4+ T cells from PBMCs cultured without peptide, taken before COVID-19 vaccination. The receptors stem from a human donor who had a prior SARS-CoV-2 infection.

This sequence joins TRBV19 and TRBJ1-5; D ambiguous. CDR1 and CDR2 (germline): LNHDA, SQIVND (reference sequence). The CDR3 runs 15 residues. The V and J ends lost 3 bases and 3 bases respectively, with 12 bases between them. The CDR3 protein is CASSIVGFYNQPQHF. The CDR3 DNA reads as TGTGCCAGTAGTATTGTAGGGTTTTACAATCAGCCCCAGCATTTT.

V is TRBV6-1 and J is TRBJ1-6; no clear D. Germline values: CDR1 MNHNS, CDR2 SASEGT. The CDR3 consists of 13 residues. V shed 2 bases and J shed 8 bases, with 7 bases lying between them. The CDR3 coding sequence is TGTGCCAGCAGTGAAACCTTACATTCACCCCTCCACTTT. As protein: CASSETLHSPLHF.

This chain connects TRBV9 to TRBJ1-5; TRBD1 is a possible D gene (5 bases). The CDR3 is 15 residues long. Looked up from germline, CDR1 is SGDLS and CDR2 is YYNGEE. V dropped 4 bases and J dropped 6 bases, with 17 bases sitting between them. CDR3: CASSPMGQGGQPQHF. The CDR3 DNA reads as TGTGCCAGCAGCCCGATGGGCCAGGGAGGTCAGCCCCAGCATTTT.

This clone was detected a few times. The V gene is TRBV2, the J gene TRBJ2-7; 8 positions agree with TRBD1. The CDR3 runs to 15 residues. The V segment lost 7 bases and the J segment 1 base; nucleotides outside the gene matches: 9. CDR1 and CDR2 from the germline V gene are SNHLY and FYNNEI. The CDR3 reads CASMRAGQGSYEQYF. The CDR3 region has the DNA TGTGCCAGCATGAGGGCTGGACAGGGATCCTACGAGCAGTACTTC.

The gene calls are TRBV27 and TRBJ2-7, with D hard to call. From germline, CDR1 is MNHEY and CDR2 SMNVEV (reference sequence). The CDR3 has 13 residues. The V gene lost 0 bases and the J gene lost 1 base, with 4 bases spanning the gap. DNA of the CDR3: TGTGCCAGCAGTTTATCCCCGTCCTACGAGCAGTACTTC. This codes for CASSLSPSYEQYF.

The CDR3 protein is CASSPLGGNYGYTF. Here the CDR3 DNA reads TGTGCCAGCAGCCCTCTGGGGGGTAACTATGGCTACACCTTC. V is TRBV7-9 and J is TRBJ1-2, with D maybe TRBD1 (5 bases). The CDR3 has 14 residues. CDR1 is SEHNR, CDR2 FQNEAQ, per germline (reference sequence). Between the trimmed V and J ends, which lost 5 bases and 1 base, there was a span of 11 bases.

V gene TRBV4-3 combines with J gene TRBJ2-1, with a weak D call TRBD1 (5 bases). Germline lookup yields CDR1 LGHNA and CDR2 YSLEER. The CDR3 sequence is 14 residues long. Trimming removed 0 bases from V and 12 bases from J, with 15 bases in between. The CDR3 sequence is CASSQEKERTGQFF. The CDR3 DNA reads as TGCGCCAGCAGCCAAGAAAAGGAGAGAACAGGGCAGTTCTTC.

This clone was detected only a few times. CDR3 in DNA: TGTGCCAGTGCGGGACTAGCGGGGGCCTACGAGCAGTACTTC. Translating it yields CASAGLAGAYEQYF. This rearrangement joins TRBV25-1 to TRBJ2-7, with 14 bases identical to TRBD2. The CDR3 sequence is 14 residues long. The germline CDR1 and CDR2 sequences are MGHDK and SYGVNS. After removal of 9 bases from V and 2 bases from J, the junction contained 3 bases not matched to a gene.

The genes are TRBV6-6 and TRBJ2-1; 11 bases align to TRBD2. Germline CDR1 MNHNY, CDR2 SVGAGI (reference sequence). Germline trimming cut 6 bases from V and 3 bases from J; bases unmatched to any gene: 19. The CDR3 loop spans 20 amino acids. The CDR3 is CASSNFTGTSGRSFYNEQFF. CDR3 nucleotides: TGTGCCAGCAGCAACTTCACCGGGACTAGCGGACGTTCCTTCTACAATGAGCAGTTCTTC.

V and J are TRBV29-1 and TRBJ1-5; D is undetermined. The ends were cut back, 4 bases at V and 3 bases at J, with 19 bases in the middle. CDR1 and CDR2 from the germline V gene are SQVTM and ANQGSEA. The CDR3 spans 16 residues. DNA for the CDR3: TGCAGCGTTGGCTCTCTAGCCTACGGGAACAATCAGCCCCAGCATTTT. It specifies CSVGSLAYGNNQPQHF.

The V and J genes are TRBV4-3 and TRBJ2-1; no clear D. Per germline, CDR1 LGHNA and CDR2 YSLEER. The V end lost 0 bases, the J end lost 6 bases, and 12 bases lay between the germline ends. This CDR3 has 15 residues. The CDR3 loop is CASSQDLGSFNEQFF. CDR3 nucleotides: TGCGCCAGCAGCCAAGACCTAGGTAGTTTCAATGAGCAGTTCTTC.

This chain joins TRBV9 and TRBJ2-3; D uncertain. Germline V gene lookup returns CDR1 SGDLS and CDR2 YYNGEE. CDR3 length: 14 amino acids. V dropped 3 bases and J dropped 0 bases, with 8 bases sitting between them. The CDR3 DNA reads TGTGCCAGCAGCGCCCGATCCAGCACAGATACGCAGTATTTT. This gives the protein CASSARSSTDTQYF.

This clone came up a few times. The rearrangement uses TRBV11-3 and TRBJ2-7; perhaps TRBD1 as D (5 bases). Trimming took 1 base from V and 5 from J, leaving 12 bases between them. CDR3 length: 14 residues. Germline V lookup: CDR1 SGHNT, CDR2 YENEEA. This CDR3 is CASSLVGVINEQYF. CDR3 DNA: TGTGCCAGCAGCTTAGTAGGGGTCATTAACGAGCAGTACTTC.

CDR3 nucleotide sequence: TGTGCCAGCAGCTTTGGGGCCCCCATCTCCTACAATGAGCAGTTCTTC. Its protein is CASSFGAPISYNEQFF. The genes are TRBV7-3 and TRBJ2-1; D possibly corresponds to TRBD1 (5 bases). Between the trimmed V and J ends, which lost 3 bases and 0 bases, there was a span of 12 bases. The CDR3 consists of 16 residues. CDR1 SGHTA and CDR2 FQGTGA come from the germline V gene.

This chain uses TRBV12-3 or TRBV12-4 with TRBJ2-1; D unclear. V was pared by 1 base and J by 12 bases, with 13 bases between. The CDR3 is made up of 13 amino acids. For the CDR3, the DNA is TGTGCCAGCAGTTTAGTCGCAACTCCAAGGCAGTTCTTC. This codes for CASSLVATPRQFF.